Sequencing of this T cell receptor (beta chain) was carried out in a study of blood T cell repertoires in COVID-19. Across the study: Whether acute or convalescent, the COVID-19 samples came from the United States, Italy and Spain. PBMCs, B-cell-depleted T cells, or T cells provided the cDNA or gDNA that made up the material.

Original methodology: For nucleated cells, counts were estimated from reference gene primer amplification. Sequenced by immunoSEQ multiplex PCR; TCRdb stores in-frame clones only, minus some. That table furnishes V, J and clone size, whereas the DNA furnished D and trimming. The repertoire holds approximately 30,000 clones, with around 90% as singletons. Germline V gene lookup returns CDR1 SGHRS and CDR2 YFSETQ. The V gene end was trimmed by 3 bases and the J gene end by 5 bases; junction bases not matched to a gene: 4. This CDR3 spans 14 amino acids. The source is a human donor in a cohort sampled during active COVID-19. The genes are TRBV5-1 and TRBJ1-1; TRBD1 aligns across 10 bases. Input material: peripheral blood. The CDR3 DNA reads TGCGCCAGCAGCTCCCCGGGACAGGGGACTGAAGCTTTCTTT. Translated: CASSSPGQGTEAFF.